The 8 T cell receptor beta chains presented below share a single source sample, sequenced in a study of spatial heterogeneity in lung cancer. Time point meaning: sample taken at primary tumor resection. The authors sequenced whole RNA from tumor, nontumor lung or frozen PBMC without sorting. TCRdb redid the calling of the 5' RACE reads with MiXCR, one entry per CDR3 protein. The sample lists about 16,000 distinct CDR3 sequences, approximately 7.5% seen once, with more than 25% in the top ten. The sample here was PBMCs, taken at surgery. Receptors were obtained from a female donor with early-stage non-small cell lung cancer.

A few counts support this clonotype. This chain joins TRBV4-1 and TRBJ1-2; D is uncertain. The ends were cut back, 9 bases at V and 3 bases at J, with 11 bases in the middle. The V gene's germline CDR1 is MGHRA and CDR2 YSYEKL. This CDR3 spans 12 amino acids. In nucleotides, the CDR3 is TGCGCCAGTCAAGGACGGGACTATGGCTACACCTTC. This codes for CASQGRDYGYTF.

This clonotype occurred many times. V is TRBV12-3 or TRBV12-4 and J is TRBJ2-5; 8 bases align to TRBD2. V gave up 3 bases and J gave up 5 bases; unmatched junction bases: 8. This CDR3 is built from 15 residues. The CDR3 loop reads CASSFVPGGMETQYF. The CDR3 nucleotides are TGTGCCAGCAGTTTTGTCCCGGGGGGGATGGAGACCCAGTACTTC.

The chain uses TRBV6-6 and TRBJ1-5; D uncertain. Germline V gives CDR1 MNHNY, CDR2 SVGAGI (reference sequence). The CDR3 length is 13 residues. With 4 bases removed from V and 6 bases from J, the gap between germline ends came to 10 bases. The CDR3 region is CASSLVWVQPQHF. The CDR3 DNA reads TGTGCCAGCAGTTTGGTATGGGTTCAGCCCCAGCATTTT.

The chain employs TRBV2 and TRBJ2-5; no clear D. Germline assignment: CDR1 SNHLY and CDR2 FYNNEI. The CDR3 sequence is 12 residues long. V was pared by 5 bases and J by 8 bases, with 12 bases between. CDR3 region: CASSYDRGTQYF. CDR3 nucleotides: TGTGCCAGCAGTTACGACCGAGGTACCCAGTACTTC.

This clonotype was seen repeatedly, ten times or more. The rearrangement joins TRBV18 to TRBJ1-2; TRBD1 might be the D (5 bases). Trimming removed 2 bases at V and 8 bases at J, with 18 bases between. The CDR3 spans 15 residues. The germline gives CDR1 KGHSH, CDR2 LQKENI. The CDR3 DNA is TGTGCCAGCTCACCAAGAGGCAACTCAGGGTACGGCTACACCTTC. It codes for CASSPRGNSGYGYTF.

This clonotype was counted ten times or more. The chain employs TRBV20-1 and TRBJ2-7, with 9 bases identical to TRBD2. The ends lost 0 bases at V and 5 bases at J; junction bases unmatched: 5. The CDR3 sequence is 14 residues long. Germline CDR1 reads DFQATT; CDR2 reads SNEGSKA (reference sequence). The CDR3 reads CSARDGAGGDEQYF. Here the CDR3 DNA reads TGCAGTGCTAGAGATGGGGCGGGAGGGGACGAGCAGTACTTC.

This clonotype was found many times. The chain links TRBV7-2 to TRBJ2-5; 7 bases map to TRBD2. The CDR3 is 16 residues long. Germline V gene data show CDR1 as SGHTA and CDR2 as FQGNSA. Germline trimming cut 1 base from V and 2 bases from J; bases unmatched to any gene: 7. CDR3 nucleotides: TGTGCCAGCAGCTTAGGTGGGACTACTAAGCAAGAGACCCAGTACTTC. This gives the protein CASSLGGTTKQETQYF.

Many counts were recorded for this clonotype. This chain connects TRBV28 to TRBJ2-3, with D possibly called TRBD1 or TRBD2 (6 bases each). Germline V gives CDR1 MDHEN, CDR2 SYDVKM. The CDR3 runs 16 residues. Trimming pared 6 bases from V and 4 bases from J, leaving 20 bases between. The CDR3 reads CASRSQGGGRADTQYF. CDR3 bases: TGTGCCAGCAGGTCGCAAGGAGGGGGAAGGGCAGATACGCAGTATTTT.